This T cell receptor beta chain was recovered during a study of blood T cell repertoires in COVID-19. The age range of participants was 18 to 89 years, with residence in about 25 US areas. V lost 5 bases and J lost 7; bases outside the gene matches: 4. Germline-derived CDR1 and CDR2 are KGHDR and SFDVKD. The CDR3 extends over 12 amino acids. Sequencing was performed with immunoSEQ multiplex PCR; in TCRdb, only in-frame clones are kept and a portion is missing. In the table there are 150,000 to 200,000 clones, approximately 80% of which are singletons. This clone was detected once. The chain couples TRBV24-1 to TRBJ2-7, with 7 nucleotides matching TRBD1. The sequenced sample was PBMCs or T cells enriched from blood (not recorded which). The origin of this receptor is a woman between 55 and 75 years old who had recovered from COVID-19. The CDR3 here is CATSGQGGEQYF. CDR3 coding DNA: TGTGCCACCAGTGGACAGGGCGGGGAGCAGTACTTC.